Listed below are T cell receptor beta chains from one sample, sequenced in a study of cytomegalovirus exposure and HLA in healthy donors. Profiled with immunoSEQ multiplex PCR; TCRdb holds only in-frame clones, not every one. Among about 98,000 clones, about three quarters were seen once, and the ten largest hold 16%. Input material: PBMCs. These receptors came from a man aged 55 to 70 in good health and CMV-seropositive. Each CDR3 is given with its conserved first and last residue. D genes are given only for firm matches. Clone size is stated in some rows and not others, as once, few, many or a class when expanded.

>TRBJ1-3|-|-|TRBV19
CASEAGFQPGNTIYF
TGTGCCAGTGAGGCGGGATTCCAGCCTGGAAACACCATATATTTT
>TRBJ2-1|-|-|TRBV18
CASSLFHTGISSYNEQFF
TGTGCCAGCTCACTGTTTCACACAGGGATTAGCTCCTACAATGAGCAGTTCTTC
>TRBJ2-7|TRBD2|-|TRBV7-2
CASRRPGTRSSYEQYF
TGTGCCAGCAGGCGCCCCGGGACTAGAAGCTCCTACGAGCAGTACTTC
>TRBJ1-1|-|-|TRBV28
CASSLWGGTEAFF
TGTGCCAGCAGTTTATGGGGAGGAACTGAAGCTTTCTTT
>TRBJ2-7|-|-|TRBV4-1
CASSQDLAPGYEQYF
TGCGCCAGCAGCCAAGATCTAGCCCCCGGGTACGAGCAGTACTTC
>TRBJ2-3|TRBD2|-|TRBV11-2
CASSPSTSGDTQYF
TGTGCCAGCAGCCCGTCGACTAGCGGGGATACGCAGTATTTT
>TRBJ1-1|-|-|TRBV11-3
CASSLVRGTEAFF
TGTGCCAGCAGCTTAGTACGAGGCACTGAAGCTTTCTTT
>TRBJ2-7|-|-|TRBV11-2
CASSFQFFPGEQYF
TGTGCCAGCAGCTTCCAGTTCTTCCCGGGAGAGCAGTACTTC
>TRBJ1-5|-|few|TRBV28
CASSLPGGHQPQHF
TGTGCCAGCAGTTTGCCGGGGGGCCACCAGCCCCAGCATTTT
>TRBJ1-2|-|-|TRBV30
CAWSVDSGFGYTF
TGTGCCTGGAGTGTAGATTCAGGGTTCGGCTACACCTTC
>TRBJ1-5|-|-|TRBV5-1
CASSLGDSGQPQHF
TGCGCCAGCAGCTTAGGTGACAGTGGACAGCCCCAGCATTTT
>TRBJ2-3|TRBD1|-|TRBV5-1
CASSLGGTGPDTQYF
TGCGCCAGCAGCTTGGGGGGGACAGGGCCCGATACGCAGTATTTT
>TRBJ1-1|-|-|TRBV4-2
CASSQARSTEAFF
TGTGCCAGCAGCCAAGCACGGAGCACTGAAGCTTTCTTT
>TRBJ1-5|-|-|TRBV6-5
CASSTGNQPQHF
TGTGCCAGCAGCACAGGGAATCAGCCCCAGCATTTT
>TRBJ2-3|-|once|TRBV18
CASSRGVETDTQYF
TGTGCCAGCTCACGGGGGGTGGAGACAGATACGCAGTATTTT
>TRBJ1-5|-|few|TRBV5-1
CASSLSPQGSNQPQHF
TGCGCCAGCAGCTTGTCTCCCCAGGGAAGCAATCAGCCCCAGCATTTT
>TRBJ2-2|TRBD2|-|TRBV30
CASRDLAGLNTGELFF
TGTGCCTCTCGGGACCTAGCGGGGTTGAACACCGGGGAGCTGTTTTTT
>TRBJ2-7|TRBD1|-|TRBV6-5
CASSLTRGHEQYF
TGTGCCAGCAGCCTCACTAGGGGGCACGAGCAGTACTTC
>TRBJ2-1|-|-|TRBV30
CAWSEGHKNEQFF
TGTGCCTGGAGTGAGGGACACAAAAATGAGCAGTTCTTC
>TRBJ2-1|-|-|TRBV10-2
CASSPTDNEQFF
TGCGCCAGCAGTCCCACGGACAATGAGCAGTTCTTC
>TRBJ2-3|-|-|TRBV15
CATSRDRRSTDTQYF
TGTGCCACCAGCAGAGATAGGAGGAGCACAGATACGCAGTATTTT
>TRBJ2-7|-|few|TRBV11-2
CASSLDAVEQYF
TGTGCCAGCAGCTTAGATGCGGTTGAGCAGTACTTC
>TRBJ2-2|-|-|TRBV19
CASSIAGDLTGELFF
TGTGCCAGTAGTATAGCGGGGGACCTCACCGGGGAGCTGTTTTTT
>TRBJ1-2|TRBD1|-|TRBV5-5
CASSPLSSGTGDGYTF
TGTGCCAGCAGCCCACTCTCATCCGGGACAGGGGATGGCTACACCTTC
>TRBJ1-4|-|few|TRBV7-2
CASSPGDGGEEKLFF
TGTGCCAGCAGCCCTGGGGACGGCGGGGAGGAAAAACTGTTTTTT
>TRBJ2-7|-|few|TRBV6-1
CASSDYPSDRRFYYEQYF
TGTGCCAGCAGTGATTACCCCTCAGACAGGCGATTTTACTACGAGCAGTACTTC
>TRBJ2-7|TRBD1|-|TRBV10-3
CAISAFGTGSSYEQYF
TGTGCCATCAGTGCCTTCGGGACAGGGAGCTCCTACGAGCAGTACTTC
>TRBJ2-2|-|-|TRBV2
CAIEGRGSPGELFF
TGTGCCATCGAGGGGAGGGGGAGCCCCGGGGAGCTGTTTTTT
>TRBJ2-1|TRBD1|-|TRBV5-1
CASNDRGGSYNEQFF
TGCGCCAGCAACGACAGGGGTGGATCCTACAATGAGCAGTTCTTC
>TRBJ2-6|-|-|TRBV7-2
CASSLRRSSGANVLTF
TGTGCCAGCAGCTTGCGTAGGAGCTCTGGGGCCAACGTCCTGACTTTC
>TRBJ2-1|TRBD2|-|TRBV7-8
CASSLVAGGYYNEQFF
TGTGCCAGCAGCTTAGTAGCGGGGGGGTATTACAATGAGCAGTTCTTC
>TRBJ2-3|-|-|TRBV19
CASSMSKWSELGTQYF
TGTGCCAGTAGTATGAGTAAATGGAGTGAGCTAGGTACGCAGTATTTT
>TRBJ2-6|TRBD2|-|TRBV5-1
CASSGWQRGGIGANVLTF
TGCGCCAGCAGCGGTTGGCAGCGGGGGGGCATTGGGGCCAACGTCCTGACTTTC
>TRBJ1-5|-|-|TRBV30
CAWSVGGDQPQHF
TGTGCCTGGAGTGTGGGGGGTGACCAGCCCCAGCATTTT
>TRBJ2-1|TRBD2|once|TRBV5-8
CASSWGGLAGGSPQFF
TGTGCCAGCAGCTGGGGGGGACTAGCGGGGGGGTCTCCGCAGTTCTTC
>TRBJ2-2|-|-|TRBV27
CASSLSILGAVTGELFF
TGTGCCAGCAGTTTATCGATCCTGGGGGCGGTCACCGGGGAGCTGTTTTTT
>TRBJ2-7|-|few|TRBV5-6
CASSPIGRGYSYEQYF
TGTGCCAGCAGCCCCATAGGACGGGGGTACTCCTACGAGCAGTACTTC
>TRBJ2-7|TRBD2|few|TRBV5-6
CASSASGFSYEQYF
TGTGCCAGCAGCGCTAGCGGATTCTCCTACGAGCAGTACTTC
>TRBJ2-2|TRBD1|-|TRBV7-9
CSSSSPGQGDTGELFF
TGTTCCAGCAGCTCCCCGGGACAGGGTGACACCGGGGAGCTGTTTTTT
>TRBJ1-3|-|-|TRBV4-1
CASSQAGDFPRVTIYF
TGCGCCAGCAGCCAAGCCGGGGACTTTCCGCGAGTCACCATATATTTT
>TRBJ2-5|-|once|TRBV5-1
CASSLLFQETQYF
TGCGCCAGCAGCTTGCTCTTCCAAGAGACCCAGTACTTC
>TRBJ1-6|-|-|TRBV7-2
CASSIRTQGSSPLHF
TGTGCCAGCAGCATACGAACCCAGGGTTCTTCACCCCTCCACTTT
>TRBJ1-2|-|-|TRBV10-3
CAISESLEDGHTF
TGTGCCATCAGTGAGTCCTTAGAGGATGGCCACACCTTC
>TRBJ2-7|TRBD1|-|TRBV4-1
CASSQGTGERLGRYEQYF
TGCGCCAGCAGCCAAGGGACAGGGGAGCGGCTGGGACGATACGAGCAGTACTTC
>TRBJ1-2|-|-|TRBV18
CASSPSTMGGLGYTF
TGTGCCAGCTCACCCTCCACCATGGGGGGGTTAGGCTACACCTTC